Listed below are T cell receptor beta chains from one sample, sequenced in a study of early T cells in non-severe SARS-CoV-2 infection. Using its own MiXCR run on the 5' RACE reads, TCRdb lists one record per CDR3 protein. The table shows 80,000 to 100,000 distinct CDR3 sequences, with roughly 9.6% occurring only once. Sequencing was performed on whole blood, taken at baseline. Receptors originate from an adult who was a healthcare worker with PCR-confirmed SARS-CoV-2 infection or an uninfected control (not recorded which). Each CDR3 is given with its conserved first and last residue. The D gene is left open where the match is weak. Not every row has a clone size; where given, it reads once, few, many or a size class.

>TRBV12-5|many|.|TRBJ2-2
TGTGCTAGTGGGTCCCCAGGGTTTCCGAACACCGGGGAGCTGTTTTTT
CASGSPGFPNTGELFF
>TRBV14|.|.|TRBJ2-3
TGTGCCAGCAGCCGGCGGGACTTGACCACAGATACGCAGTATTTT
CASSRRDLTTDTQYF
>TRBV5-4|many|.|TRBJ1-1
TGTGCCAGCAGCTTGGAAGGGAGAGTTGCTTTGGCTTTCTTT
CASSLEGRVALAFF
>TRBV6-2/TRBV6-3|few|TRBD1|TRBJ1-5
TGTGCCAGCAGGCGGACAGGGGGCAATCAGCCCCAGCATTTT
CASRRTGGNQPQHF
>TRBV11-2|.|.|TRBJ2-5
TGTGCCAGCAGCTCAACTGGGGTGGAGACCCAGTACTTC
CASSSTGVETQYF
>TRBV20-1|.|.|TRBJ2-1
TGCAGTGCTACCGCCTTCGGTGCCTATGGTGAGCAGTTCTTC
CSATAFGAYGEQFF
>TRBV6-2/TRBV6-3|.|.|TRBJ2-6
TGTGCCAGCAGCCGACTATACTCTGGGGCCAACGTCCTGACTTTC
CASSRLYSGANVLTF
>TRBV3-1|few|.|TRBJ1-1
TGTGCCAGCAGCCGACTCCCTGACGGTACTACTGAAGCTTTCTTT
CASSRLPDGTTEAFF
>TRBV20-1|many|TRBD2|TRBJ2-7
TGCAGTGCTAGGTTCCCGAGCGGGGGCTCCTACGAGCAGTACTTC
CSARFPSGGSYEQYF
>TRBV19|many|.|TRBJ2-1
TGTGCCAGTAGTATAGAAGGCACAGGGACTGAGCAGTTCTTC
CASSIEGTGTEQFF
>TRBV20-1|few|.|TRBJ1-1
TGCAGTGCTAGTCGAGACACCACTGAAGCTTTCTTT
CSASRDTTEAFF
>TRBV28|many|.|TRBJ2-6
TGTGCCAGCAGTTTAGTCCAGGGAGTTACTTCTGGGGCCAACGTCCTGACTTTC
CASSLVQGVTSGANVLTF
>TRBV2|.|TRBD2|TRBJ2-3
TGTGCCAGCCGACTAGCGGGAGAAGATACGCAGTATTTT
CASRLAGEDTQYF
>TRBV27|few|TRBD1|TRBJ2-7
TGTGCCAGCAGCACCCTGGACAGGGACTACGAGCAGTACTTC
CASSTLDRDYEQYF
>TRBV7-2|.|.|TRBJ2-3
TGTGCCAGCAGCTTACTGGACCCAAGGGGGACGCAGTATTTT
CASSLLDPRGTQYF
>TRBV24-1|many|.|TRBJ2-3
TGTGCCACCAGTGATTTATCGGATCAAGCAACAGATACGCAGTATTTT
CATSDLSDQATDTQYF
>TRBV7-2|few|.|TRBJ2-7
TGTGCCAGCAGCTTAAGGGGGACCTACGAGCAGTACTTC
CASSLRGTYEQYF
>TRBV12-5|few|.|TRBJ1-2
TGTGCTAGTGGGGCGGGACACGTTAACTATGGCTACACCTTC
CASGAGHVNYGYTF
>TRBV27|.|TRBD2|TRBJ2-7
TGTGCCAGCAGGTATAGCGGGAGGGGCGAGCAGTACTTC
CASRYSGRGEQYF
>TRBV20-1|many|TRBD2|TRBJ2-7
TGCAGTGCCCGGGGAGCGGGAGGGCAGGTGCAGTACTTC
CSARGAGGQVQYF
>TRBV6-1|.|.|TRBJ2-3
TGTGCCAGCAGGGGTATTTATACGCAGTATTTT
CASRGIYTQYF
>TRBV7-2|once|.|TRBJ2-3
TGTGCCAGCAGCCTCCTATATACGCAGTATTTT
CASSLLYTQYF
>TRBV4-2|.|TRBD1|TRBJ2-1
TGTGCCAGCAGCCAGGTCGTAGGACAGGGTTACAATGAGCAGTTCTTC
CASSQVVGQGYNEQFF
>TRBV7-9|many|TRBD1|TRBJ2-7
TGTGCCAGCAGCCAGGACAGGGTGTCCTACGAGCAGTACTTC
CASSQDRVSYEQYF
>TRBV10-3|few|.|TRBJ2-5
TGTGCCATCAGTCCGGGCCCCGAGGCCCAGTACTTC
CAISPGPEAQYF
>TRBV27|.|TRBD1|TRBJ1-1
TGTGCCAGCAGTTCCCTCGGGACAGTCGTTGAAGCTTTCTTT
CASSSLGTVVEAFF
>TRBV29-1|.|.|TRBJ2-7
TGCAGCGTTGAATCACGGTACGAGCAGTACTTC
CSVESRYEQYF
>TRBV9|.|.|TRBJ2-5
TGTGCCAGCAGCAAGTTCTTACAAGAGACCCAGTACTTC
CASSKFLQETQYF
>TRBV7-3|.|TRBD2|TRBJ2-1
TGTGCCAGCAGCTTAGAGTTGGGAGGGCCCAATGAGCAGTTCTTC
CASSLELGGPNEQFF
>TRBV7-2|.|TRBD2|TRBJ2-1
TGTGCCAGCAGCTTACAGACTAGCGGGAGCAGAAATGAGCAGTTCTTC
CASSLQTSGSRNEQFF
>TRBV7-8|many|.|TRBJ2-5
TGTGCCAGCAGCTCCCCTCTTTGGACGCGAGAGACCCAGTACTTC
CASSSPLWTRETQYF
>TRBV2|.|.|TRBJ2-4
TGTGCCAGCAGTTCCTCGCTCGGGGCAGCCAAAAACATTCAGTACTTC
CASSSSLGAAKNIQYF
>TRBV7-9|.|.|TRBJ2-1
TGTGCCAGCAGCTTAGCGGTGGGGCTAGCCAATGAGCAGTTCTTC
CASSLAVGLANEQFF
>TRBV6-1|.|TRBD2|TRBJ2-1
TGTGCCAGCAGAGCTAGCGGGGTTTATGAGCAGTTCTTC
CASRASGVYEQFF
>TRBV18|few|.|TRBJ1-1
TGTGCCAGCTCACCTATGGGGGACACTGAAGCTTTCTTT
CASSPMGDTEAFF
>TRBV5-1|few|.|TRBJ2-3
TGCGCCAGCAGCTTGGGTGGACTGCCCACAGATACGCAGTATTTT
CASSLGGLPTDTQYF
>TRBV3-1|few|.|TRBJ1-3
TGTGCCAGCAGCCAACTCAAAGGGGCTGGAAACACCATATATTTT
CASSQLKGAGNTIYF
>TRBV19|few|.|TRBJ1-2
TGTGCCAGTAGTATCACGGTGTACGGGGACTATGGCTACACCTTC
CASSITVYGDYGYTF
>TRBV6-1|many|.|TRBJ1-5
TGTGCCAGCAGTAACCGCGACTTCAATCAGCCCCAGCATTTT
CASSNRDFNQPQHF
>TRBV15|.|.|TRBJ2-7
TGTGCCACCAGCAGAGAGCAGGAGACAGCCTACGAGCAGTACTTC
CATSREQETAYEQYF
>TRBV2|.|.|TRBJ2-2
TGTGCCAGCAGACAGCGAATCGCCGGGGAGCTGTTTTTT
CASRQRIAGELFF
>TRBV6-6|few|.|TRBJ2-3
TGTGCCAGCAGTTACGCCGGGAGTCCAACAGATACGCAGTATTTT
CASSYAGSPTDTQYF